This entry lists 9 T cell receptor beta chains sequenced from one sample in a study of tumor and adjacent non-tumor tissue in lung cancer. The template was RNA from unsorted bulk tissue. Distant lung tissue was collected more than 3 cm away from the tumor edge. A modified ARM-PCR protocol with three rounds of nested PCR amplified TCRbeta. TCRdb reprocessed the multiplex PCR reads via MiXCR and lists one record per CDR3 protein. The sample records about 76,000 distinct CDR3 sequences, more than 80% being singletons. The sequenced sample was distant non-tumor lung tissue. The origin of the receptors is a man in his sixties with non-small cell lung cancer.

In this sample, this clonotype turned up once. This may come from a read error, since a much larger clone is one base off. The chain has TRBV20-1 and TRBJ2-5; 11 bases are a match to TRBD2. CDR3 length equals 15 residues. Per the germline V gene, CDR1 is DFQATT and CDR2 is SNEGSKA (reference sequence). Unmatched junction bases numbered 8, after V lost 2 bases and J lost 6 bases. The CDR3 spells CSARTASGGMKTQYF. In DNA form, the CDR3 reads TGCAGTGCTAGAACGGCTAGCGGGGGGATGAAGACCCAGTACTTC.

On this clonotype itself: The conserved closing phenylalanine or tryptophan is absent in this CDR3, likely reflecting a read error. The chain employs TRBV28 and TRBJ2-7; 8 nucleotides agree with TRBD2. The V gene's germline CDR1 is MDHEN and CDR2 SYDVKM. V dropped 1 base and J dropped 2; count of bases not matched to a gene: 10. CDR3 length equals 17 residues. The CDR3, as DNA: TGTGCCAGCAGTTTATTTGGGACTAGTGGGAGACCCTACGAGCAGTACCTC. Its translation is CASSLFGTSGRPYEQYL.

The chain recombines TRBV6-1 with TRBJ2-1, with TRBD2 matching 9 bases. V shed 4 bases and J 6 bases; nucleotides not matched to a gene: 7. Looked up from germline, CDR1 is MNHNS and CDR2 is SASEGT. The CDR3 sequence is 15 residues long. CDR3 coding DNA: TGTGCCAGCAGTGCCCTAGCGGGAACCCTCAATGAGCAGTTCTTC. As protein: CASSALAGTLNEQFF.

The CDR3 here is CASGQGGEVETQYF. The CDR3 region has the DNA TGTGCCAGTGGCCAGGGAGGGGAAGTGGAGACCCAGTACTTC. The chain combines TRBV12-3 or TRBV12-4 with TRBJ2-5; 7 bases line up with TRBD2. The ends lost 9 bases at V and 5 bases at J; junction bases unmatched: 12. The CDR3 is 14 amino acids.

The sample holds one count of this clonotype. The conserved phenylalanine or tryptophan is not found at the CDR3 terminus, so this likely reflects a read error. The V call is TRBV20-1, the J call TRBJ2-7; 7 bases match TRBD2. CDR3 length: 14 amino acids. The V and J ends lost 5 bases and 3 bases, in that order; junction bases with no gene match: 10. Germline V lookup: CDR1 DFQATT, CDR2 SNEGSKA (reference sequence). CDR3 residues: CSAHVGTKLYEQYL. Here the CDR3 DNA reads TGCAGTGCTCATGTTGGGACTAAGCTCTACGAGCAGTACCTC.

This clonotype was detected only once. This may arise from a read error, as a much more abundant clone is one base away. The chain has TRBV5-1 and TRBJ1-5; 8 nucleotides match TRBD1. The J segment lost 4 bases and the V segment lost 4 bases, leaving 7 bases of the junction unmatched. This CDR3 is built from 15 residues. Germline loops: CDR1 SGHRS, CDR2 YFSETQ. The CDR3 here is CASSEGQDPNQPQHF. For the CDR3, the DNA is TGCGCCAGCAGCGAGGGACAGGACCCGAATCAGCCCCAGCATTTT.

This clonotype has just a few counts. A much larger clone is a single base away; this may be a read error. V usage is TRBV5-5 and J usage is TRBJ2-3; D may be TRBD1 (5 bases). The CDR3 is 16 amino acids. V was pared by 2 bases and J by 5 bases, with 18 bases between. Germline V gives CDR1 SGHKS, CDR2 YYEKEE (reference sequence). For the CDR3, the DNA is TGTGCCAGCAGCTTTATACCGGACACTAAGGGAGATACGCAGTATTTT. This gives the protein CASSFIPDTKGDTQYF.

This clonotype has only one observation. The junction does not match germline at one end; this may be a read error. The chain employs TRBV5-1 and TRBJ2-3, with D perhaps TRBD1 (6 bases). This CDR3 has 15 residues. Germline CDR1 reads SGHRS; CDR2 reads YFSETQ. CDR3 residues: CVSSLVGDKGDTQYF. The CDR3 region has the DNA TGCGTCAGCAGCTTGGTAGGGGACAAGGGAGATACGCAGTATTTT.

Remarks on this clonotype: The final CDR3 position lacks the conserved phenylalanine or tryptophan, pointing to a likely read error. The chain links TRBV6-5 to TRBJ1-5, with D possibly being TRBD1 (6 bases). There are 15 residues in the CDR3. CDR1 is MNHEY, CDR2 SVGAGI, per germline. The CDR3, as DNA: TGTGCCAGCAGTTACCTACAGGGAAACAATCGGCCCCAGCATTTA. Its translation: CASSYLQGNNRPQHL.